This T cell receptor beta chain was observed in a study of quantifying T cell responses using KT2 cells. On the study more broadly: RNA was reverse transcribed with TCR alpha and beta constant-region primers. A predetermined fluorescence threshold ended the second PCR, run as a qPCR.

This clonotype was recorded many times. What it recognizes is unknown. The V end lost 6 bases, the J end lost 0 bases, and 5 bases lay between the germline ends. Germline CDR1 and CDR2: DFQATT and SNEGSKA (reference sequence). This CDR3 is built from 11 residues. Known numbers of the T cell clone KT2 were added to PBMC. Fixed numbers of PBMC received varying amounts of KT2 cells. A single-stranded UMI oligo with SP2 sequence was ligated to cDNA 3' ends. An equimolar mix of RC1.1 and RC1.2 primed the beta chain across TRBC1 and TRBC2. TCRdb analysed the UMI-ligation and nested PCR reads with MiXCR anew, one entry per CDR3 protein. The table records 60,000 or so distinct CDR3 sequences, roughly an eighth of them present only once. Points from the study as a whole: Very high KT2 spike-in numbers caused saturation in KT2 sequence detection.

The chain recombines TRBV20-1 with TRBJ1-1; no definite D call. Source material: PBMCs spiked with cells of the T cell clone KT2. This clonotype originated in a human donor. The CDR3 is CSAQLNTEAFF. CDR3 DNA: TGCAGTGCGCAGCTGAACACTGAAGCTTTCTTT.